This record covers a single T cell receptor (beta chain). Its antigen is undetermined. Clones were sequenced by immunoSEQ multiplex PCR, and TCRdb holds only the in-frame ones, with some missing. Of a few million clones in the sample, about 94% are singletons; the top ten hold around 0.13%. V gave up 5 bases and J gave up 5 bases, with 16 bases separating them. Germline lookup yields CDR1 SGHVS and CDR2 FNYEAQ. This CDR3 region has 14 residues. This entry is derived from a study of shared clonotypes between healthy human individuals. Study-level findings and limits: Relative to clonotypes present in all four donors, those not shared had lower generation probabilities.

The receptor comes from a man between 18 and 29 years old in good health. Sequenced material: naive CD4+ T cells sorted from blood. Regarding subset: CD45RA+ positively selected. The chain couples TRBV7-6 to TRBJ2-7, with D perhaps TRBD2 (6 bases). The CDR3 reads CASSQNGGGDEQYF. The CDR3 nucleotides read TGTGCCAGCAGCCAGAATGGGGGAGGCGACGAGCAGTACTTC.